The clone carrying this T cell receptor (beta chain) turned up a few times. Its cognate antigen is unknown. This sample stems from a study of early T cells in non-severe SARS-CoV-2 infection. At the level of the study: It was bulk RNA from unsorted whole blood that was sequenced, and the chains were unpaired.

TCRdb itself ran the 5' RACE reads through MiXCR, one entry per CDR3 protein. Of under 35,000 distinct CDR3 sequences in the sample, 5% to 7% were seen once. The V gene end was trimmed by 7 bases and the J gene end by 3 bases; junction bases not matched to a gene: 5. CDR3 length: 14 residues. CDR1 is MNHEY and CDR2 is SVGEGT in the germline V gene. Study-level points and caveats: Clonotype matching in VDJdb favored anti-spike CD8 responses and did not capture private and CD4 specificities.

What was sequenced was whole blood. This TCR came from an adult who was a healthcare worker with PCR-confirmed SARS-CoV-2 infection or an uninfected control (not recorded which). The chain carries TRBV6-2 or TRBV6-3 and TRBJ2-2; TRBD1 matches 7 bases. The DNA of the CDR3 is TGTGCCAGCATGATAGGGGGCTACACCGGGGAGCTGTTTTTT. It codes for CASMIGGYTGELFF.